Described below is a single T cell receptor (beta chain) sequence and its context. Original data processing: Reference gene primers were amplified, and this amplification served to estimate nucleated cell counts. TCRdb's copy holds only in-frame clones and misses some; the assay was immunoSEQ multiplex PCR. V, J and clone size reflect that table, while D and trimming were determined from the DNA. Here the sample spans about 170,000 clones, 84% being singletons. The data derive from a study of blood T cell repertoires in COVID-19. Across the whole study: Italy, Spain and the United States were the sources of the convalescent and acute COVID-19 samples.

Seattle's cohort entered during active infection and was followed longitudinally. The CDR3 contains 14 residues. Trimming removed 2 bases from V and 4 bases from J, with 9 bases in between. Germline CDR1 and CDR2: SGHRS and YFSETQ. The sequenced material came from peripheral blood. The source of this sequence is a woman in her 70s with COVID-19, enrolled during active disease. V and J are TRBV5-1 and TRBJ1-4, with D perhaps matching TRBD1 (5 bases). The CDR3 DNA reads as TGCGCCAGCAGCTTAGAAAGGGGTAATGAAAAACTGTTTTTT. As protein: CASSLERGNEKLFF.